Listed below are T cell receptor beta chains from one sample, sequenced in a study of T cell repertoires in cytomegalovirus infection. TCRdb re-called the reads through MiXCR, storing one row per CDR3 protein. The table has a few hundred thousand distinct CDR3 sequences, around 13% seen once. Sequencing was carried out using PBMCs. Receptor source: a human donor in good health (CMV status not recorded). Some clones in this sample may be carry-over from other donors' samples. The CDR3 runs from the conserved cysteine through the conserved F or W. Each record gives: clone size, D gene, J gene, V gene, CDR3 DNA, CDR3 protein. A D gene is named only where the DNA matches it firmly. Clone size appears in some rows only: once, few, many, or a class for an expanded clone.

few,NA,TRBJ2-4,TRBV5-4,TGTGCCAGCAGCTATCAACAGGGTCCGAGCCCCCCTAAAAACATTCAGTACTTC,CASSYQQGPSPPKNIQYF
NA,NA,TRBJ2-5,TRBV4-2,TGTGCCAGCAGCCAAGCAATCGGGACGGGACAAGGTGGCCAAGAGACCCAGTACTTC,CASSQAIGTGQGGQETQYF
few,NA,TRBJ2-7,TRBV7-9,TGTGCCAGCAGCCGCAAGGACGGAGGATCCTACGAGCAGTACTTC,CASSRKDGGSYEQYF
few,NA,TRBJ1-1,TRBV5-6,TGTGCCAGCAGCCCTGGGGGCTTTAAGAACACTGAAGCTTTCTTT,CASSPGGFKNTEAFF
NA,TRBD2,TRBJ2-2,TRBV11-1,TGTGCCAGCAGCTCCACCCTGCTGGCGGGAGGGCCGGTTGGCACCGGGGAGCTGTTTTTT,CASSSTLLAGGPVGTGELFF
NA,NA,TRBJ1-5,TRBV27,TGTGCCAGCAGCCCAGGGGTTCGGAAGCCCCAGCATTTT,CASSPGVRKPQHF
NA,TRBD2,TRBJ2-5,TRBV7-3,TGTGCCAGCAGCCCCGGGGGAGCGGGAAAAGAGACCCAGTACTTC,CASSPGGAGKETQYF
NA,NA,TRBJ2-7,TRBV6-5,TGTGCCAGCAGTTACTCGACCGGCCGAGGGTCCTACGAGCAGTACTTC,CASSYSTGRGSYEQYF
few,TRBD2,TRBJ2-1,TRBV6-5,TGTGCCAGCAGTCGCGCGGGACTAGCGGAGACATACAATGAGCAGTTCTTC,CASSRAGLAETYNEQFF
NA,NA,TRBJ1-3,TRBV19,TGTGCCAGTAGTAAGCGGGACAACTCTGGAAACACCATAGATTTT,CASSKRDNSGNTIDF
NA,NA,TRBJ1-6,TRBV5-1,TGCGCCAGCAGCCTCGGGACAACGAACGATTCACCCCTCCACTTT,CASSLGTTNDSPLHF
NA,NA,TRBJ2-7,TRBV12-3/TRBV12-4,TGTGCCAGCAGTTTGGAAAACGAGCAGTACTTC,CASSLENEQYF
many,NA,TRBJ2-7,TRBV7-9,TGTGCCAGCAGCTTAGTCTCAGCTCCAATTGGCTACGAGCAGTACTTC,CASSLVSAPIGYEQYF
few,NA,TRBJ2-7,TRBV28,TGTGCCAGCAGTTTAAGCAGTTTCTCCTACGAGCAGTACTTC,CASSLSSFSYEQYF
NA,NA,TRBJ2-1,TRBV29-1,TGCAGCGTCGTACTAGTGGCAGGCCGGCGGGAGCAGTTCTTC,CSVVLVAGRREQFF
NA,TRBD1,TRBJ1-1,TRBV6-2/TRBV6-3,TGTGCCAGCGGACAGGCGGGGAACACTGAAGCTTTCTTT,CASGQAGNTEAFF
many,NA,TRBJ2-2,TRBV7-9,TGTGCCACCCAGGTTGGGGACACCGGGGAGCTGTTTTTT,CATQVGDTGELFF
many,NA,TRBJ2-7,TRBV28,TGTGCCAGCAGTTTATCCGCCTACGAGCAGTACTTC,CASSLSAYEQYF
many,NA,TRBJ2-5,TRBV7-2,TGTGCCAGCAGCATTAGAGGGGAGACCCAGTACTTC,CASSIRGETQYF
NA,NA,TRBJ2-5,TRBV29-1,TGCAGCGTTGTAGGTCGCGGCGAGACCCAGTACTTC,CSVVGRGETQYF
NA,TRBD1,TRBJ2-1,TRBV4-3,TGCGCCAGCAGCCAAGAGGGGACAGGGGTCGGTGAGCAGTTCTTC,CASSQEGTGVGEQFF
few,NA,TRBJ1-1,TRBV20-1,TGCAGTGCTCCGGAGGGGCTGGGCACTGAAGCTTTCTTT,CSAPEGLGTEAFF
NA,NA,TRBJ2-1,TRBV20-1,TGCAGTGCTCCCAGAGGCTCCGGCGAGCAGTTCTTC,CSAPRGSGEQFF
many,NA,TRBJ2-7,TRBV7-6,TGTGCCAGCAGCCTTTCGGGGGCAGAAACCTACGAGCAGTACTTC,CASSLSGAETYEQYF
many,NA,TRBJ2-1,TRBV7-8,TGTGCCAGCAGCTTAGACGGCAGGGGTCCCTACAATGAGCAGTTCTTC,CASSLDGRGPYNEQFF
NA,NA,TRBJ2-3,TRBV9,TGTGCCAGCCAATCGGACCACTCCACAGATACGCAGTATTTT,CASQSDHSTDTQYF
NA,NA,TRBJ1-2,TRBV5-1,TGCGCCAGCAGTCGGGTTTCGGACACCTCCTTTGGCTACACCTTC,CASSRVSDTSFGYTF
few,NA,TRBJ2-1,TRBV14,TGTGCCAGCAGCCTTGGTTCGGGCGATGAGCAGTTCTTC,CASSLGSGDEQFF
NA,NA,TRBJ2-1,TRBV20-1,TGCAGTGCTAGTAGGGACCCCTACAATGAGCAGTTCTTC,CSASRDPYNEQFF
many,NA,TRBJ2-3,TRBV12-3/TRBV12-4,TGTGCCAGCAGTTTAGCGGCAGGGGGCACAGATACGCAGTATTTT,CASSLAAGGTDTQYF
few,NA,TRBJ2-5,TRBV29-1,TGCAGCGTCGAAAGAGGGACCGAGACCCAGTACTTC,CSVERGTETQYF
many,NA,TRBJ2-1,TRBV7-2,TGTGCCAGCAGCTTTTCCAGGGTAAATGAGCAGTTCTTC,CASSFSRVNEQFF
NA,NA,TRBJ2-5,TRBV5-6,TGTGCCAGCAGCTTTGGACCGGTGACGGAGACCCAGTACTTC,CASSFGPVTETQYF
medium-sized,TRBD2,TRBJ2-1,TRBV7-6,TGTGCCAGCAGCCCGGGGACTAGCGGGAGTTTGGAGCAGTTCTTC,CASSPGTSGSLEQFF
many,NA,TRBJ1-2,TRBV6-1,TGTGCCAGCAGTTACAGCGTTCGGGACCCTCCGGCCTATGGCTACACCTTC,CASSYSVRDPPAYGYTF
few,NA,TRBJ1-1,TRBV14,TGTGCCAGCAGCCCACTTTGGGGGGCCAACACTGAAGCTTTCTTT,CASSPLWGANTEAFF
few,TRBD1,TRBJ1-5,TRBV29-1,TGCAGCGTTGAGACAGGGGAGGTCAATCAGCCCCAGCATTTT,CSVETGEVNQPQHF
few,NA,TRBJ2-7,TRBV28,TGTGCCAGCAGCCCGTCCGACAGGAGCTACGAGCAGTACTTC,CASSPSDRSYEQYF
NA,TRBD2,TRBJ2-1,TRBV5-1,TGCGCCAGCAGCTTCGGACTAGCGGGAGGGAGTGAGCAGTTCTTC,CASSFGLAGGSEQFF
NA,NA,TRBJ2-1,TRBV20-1,TGCAGTGCTAGTGACGGAGCGGAGTTTAATGAGCAGTTCTTC,CSASDGAEFNEQFF
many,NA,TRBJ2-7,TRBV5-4,TGTGCCAGCAGCGACAGGACGGCCACCTACGAGCAGTACTTC,CASSDRTATYEQYF
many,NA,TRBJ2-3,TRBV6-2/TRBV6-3,TGTGCCAGCCGAACAAGCGGCACAGATACGCAGTATTTT,CASRTSGTDTQYF
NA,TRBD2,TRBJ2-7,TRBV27,TGTGCCAGCAGTCCCGGGAGGGCCGAGCAGTACTTC,CASSPGRAEQYF
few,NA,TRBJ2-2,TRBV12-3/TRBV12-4,TGTGCCAGCAGACCTCCCATAGTGGGAGAGAACACCGGGGAGCTGTTTTTT,CASRPPIVGENTGELFF
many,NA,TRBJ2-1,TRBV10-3,TGTGCCATCAGTACCACTCCCCGTCACAATGAGCAGTTCTTC,CAISTTPRHNEQFF
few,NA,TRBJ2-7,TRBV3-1,TGTGCCAGCAGCGACATTTACGAGCAGTACTTC,CASSDIYEQYF
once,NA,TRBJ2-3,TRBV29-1,TGCAGCGTTGAAGACTCGCTGCGGACAGATACGCAGTATTTT,CSVEDSLRTDTQYF
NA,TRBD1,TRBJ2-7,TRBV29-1,TGCAGCGTTGCAGGGGGCGATTCCTACGAGCAGTACTTC,CSVAGGDSYEQYF